This T cell receptor (beta chain) was documented in a study of Graves' ophthalmopathy and Graves' hyperthyroidism. Germline assignment: CDR1 ENHRY and CDR2 SYGVKD. CDR3 length equals 16 residues. Between the trimmed V and J ends, which lost 3 bases and 2 bases, there was a span of 13 bases. This clonotype was counted many times. Enrollment excluded any patients with other autoimmune diseases, uncontrolled infections, pregnancy or lactation. RNA transcripts were the source from which TCR beta CDR3 regions were amplified. The library came from an HTBI-primed first-round RT-PCR and a second-round multiplex PCR. TCRdb recomputed calls from the multiplex PCR reads with MiXCR, one row per CDR3 protein. The sample includes 1 million to 1.3 million distinct CDR3 sequences, roughly two fifths seen only once; the top ten take around 10%.

Sequenced material: peripheral blood or thyroid tissue (not recorded which). The receptor comes from an adult man with Graves' hyperthyroidism. This sequence joins TRBV10-3 and TRBJ2-2; D possibly matches TRBD1 or TRBD2 (5 bases each). This CDR3 reads CAISESLGTNTGELFF. CDR3 sequence (DNA): TGTGCCATCAGTGAAAGTCTTGGGACCAACACCGGGGAGCTGTTTTTT.